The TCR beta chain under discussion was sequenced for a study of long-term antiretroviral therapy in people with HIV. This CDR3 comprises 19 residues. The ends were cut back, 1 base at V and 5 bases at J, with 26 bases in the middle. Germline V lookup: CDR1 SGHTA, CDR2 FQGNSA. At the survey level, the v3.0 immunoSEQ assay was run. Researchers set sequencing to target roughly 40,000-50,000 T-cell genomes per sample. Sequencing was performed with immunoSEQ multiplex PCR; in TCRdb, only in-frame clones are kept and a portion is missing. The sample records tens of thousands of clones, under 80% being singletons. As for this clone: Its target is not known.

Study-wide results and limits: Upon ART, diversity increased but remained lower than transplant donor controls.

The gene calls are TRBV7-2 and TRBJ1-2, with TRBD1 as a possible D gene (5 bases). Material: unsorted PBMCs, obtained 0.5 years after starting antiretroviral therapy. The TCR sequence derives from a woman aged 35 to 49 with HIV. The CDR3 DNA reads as TGTGCCAGCAGCTTAGGGGGGGGAGGGGCCTTCCGCCCGGGATATGGCTACACCTTC. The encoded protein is CASSLGGGGAFRPGYGYTF.